Below, 10 T cell receptor beta chains from the same sample are listed, as sequenced in a study of cytomegalovirus exposure and HLA in healthy donors. PCR used 60 Vbeta primers and 13 Jbeta primers. Profiled with immunoSEQ multiplex PCR; TCRdb holds only in-frame clones, not every one. The sample holds about 60,000 clones, around 79% seen once. The sequencing sample was made of PBMCs. The source of these receptors is a female donor in good health and CMV-seronegative.

The chain employs TRBV14 and TRBJ2-2; 10 bases match TRBD2. Germline values: CDR1 SGHDN, CDR2 FVKESK. The V and J ends lost 2 bases and 6 bases, in that order; junction bases with no gene match: 12. The CDR3 totals 18 residues. CDR3 sequence: CASSQQPAGGPLSGELFF. In DNA form, the CDR3 reads TGTGCCAGCAGCCAACAGCCAGCGGGGGGGCCTCTTTCCGGGGAGCTGTTTTTT.

The chain employs TRBV6-1 and TRBJ2-3; 8 nucleotides line up with TRBD2. With 2 bases clipped from V and 6 bases from J, the junction kept 7 bases outside the gene matches. The CDR3 has 15 residues. From germline, CDR1 is MNHNS and CDR2 SASEGT. CDR3 in amino acids: CASSESGGPGDTQYF. In nucleotides, the CDR3 is TGTGCCAGCAGTGAATCGGGGGGGCCAGGGGATACGCAGTATTTT.

V gene TRBV10-1 combines with J gene TRBJ2-1; D is perhaps TRBD2 (6 bases). The V gene lost 4 bases and the J gene lost 8 bases, with 18 bases spanning the gap. Germline V gene lookup returns CDR1 WNHNN and CDR2 SYGVQD (reference sequence). The CDR3 loop spans 15 amino acids. In DNA form, the CDR3 reads TGCGCCAGCAGTGCAAGCTACCGGGACTTCTATGAGCAGTTCTTC. This gives the protein CASSASYRDFYEQFF.

V is TRBV30 and J is TRBJ1-2, with 8 bases fitting TRBD1. This CDR3 is built from 15 residues. The V segment lost 0 bases and the J segment 5 bases; nucleotides outside the gene matches: 8. Germline V gives CDR1 GTSNPN, CDR2 SVGIG (reference sequence). The CDR3 is CAWSVTDRGGYGYTF. The CDR3 DNA reads TGTGCCTGGAGTGTAACCGACAGGGGAGGTTATGGCTACACCTTC.

The chain employs TRBV7-2 and TRBJ2-7; 7 nucleotides match TRBD1. The CDR3 spans 14 residues. With 4 bases clipped from V and 3 bases from J, the junction kept 6 bases outside the gene matches. The germline gives CDR1 SGHTA, CDR2 FQGNSA. CDR3 protein: CASSYRDSGYEQYF. In DNA form, the CDR3 reads TGTGCCAGCAGCTACCGGGACAGTGGCTACGAGCAGTACTTC.

This clone was counted only a few times. The J gene is TRBJ1-1, the V gene TRBV4-1; D may be TRBD1 (6 bases). The CDR3 sequence is 17 residues long. V lost 0 bases and J 1 base, leaving 15 bases between the germline ends. In germline, CDR1 is MGHRA, CDR2 YSYEKL. CDR3 loop: CASSQDTGGWRNTEAFF. CDR3 bases: TGCGCCAGCAGCCAAGATACGGGGGGCTGGCGGAACACTGAAGCTTTCTTT.

The chain recombines TRBV28 with TRBJ2-1; possible D gene TRBD2, 5 bases. V lost 7 bases to trimming and J lost 1 base, with 11 bases between them. CDR1 and CDR2 from the germline V gene are MDHEN and SYDVKM. This CDR3 is built from 14 residues. The CDR3 loop reads CASNGLASYNEQFF. The CDR3 coding sequence is TGTGCCAGCAACGGCCTAGCTTCCTACAATGAGCAGTTCTTC.

Here the CDR3 reads CASSEIGGLRQPQHF. CDR3 in DNA: TGTGCCAGCAGTGAAATTGGAGGGCTAAGACAGCCCCAGCATTTT. The chain has TRBV6-1 and TRBJ1-5; no reliable D call. Trimming cost V 2 bases and J 7 bases, with 15 bases left between them. In germline, CDR1 is MNHNS, CDR2 SASEGT. This CDR3 has 15 amino acids.

J is TRBJ2-2 and V is TRBV5-6; 7 bases line up with TRBD2. Germline lookup yields CDR1 SGHDT and CDR2 YYEEEE. CDR3 length equals 15 residues. V shed 3 bases, J shed 3 bases, and the junction held 5 bases outside the gene matches. CDR3 residues: CASSYWEGYTGELFF. CDR3 nucleotides: TGTGCCAGCAGCTATTGGGAGGGGTACACCGGGGAGCTGTTTTTT.

This clone was observed a handful of times. This chain joins TRBV5-1 and TRBJ1-4; D might be TRBD1 (6 bases). Per the germline V gene, CDR1 is SGHRS and CDR2 is YFSETQ. This CDR3 has 14 amino acids. The ends were cut back, 2 bases at V and 8 bases at J, with 13 bases in the middle. This CDR3 reads CASSLQGHGEKLFF. As DNA, the CDR3 is TGCGCCAGCAGCTTACAGGGTCATGGCGAAAAACTGTTTTTT.